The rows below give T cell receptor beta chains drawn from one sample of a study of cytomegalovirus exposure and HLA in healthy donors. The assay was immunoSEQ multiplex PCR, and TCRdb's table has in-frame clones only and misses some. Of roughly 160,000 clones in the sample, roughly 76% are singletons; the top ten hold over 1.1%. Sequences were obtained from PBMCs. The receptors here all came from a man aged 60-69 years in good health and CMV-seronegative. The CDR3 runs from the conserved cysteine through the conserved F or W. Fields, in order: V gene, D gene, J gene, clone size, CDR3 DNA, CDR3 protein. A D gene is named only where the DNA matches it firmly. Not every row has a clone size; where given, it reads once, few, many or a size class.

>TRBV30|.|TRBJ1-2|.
TGTGCCTGGAGTGTAAACCCAGTACAGTATGGCTACACCTTC
CAWSVNPVQYGYTF
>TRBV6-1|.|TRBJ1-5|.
TGTGCCAGCAGTGATCTGGGGAGCGGCAATCAGCCCCAGCATTTT
CASSDLGSGNQPQHF
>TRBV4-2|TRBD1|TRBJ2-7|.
TGTGCCAGCAGCCAAGATCAATATGGACAGGGTACTACCTACGAGCAGTACTTC
CASSQDQYGQGTTYEQYF
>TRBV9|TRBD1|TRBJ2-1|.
TGTGCCAGCAGCGTAGGACAGGGCAATGAGCAGTTCTTC
CASSVGQGNEQFF
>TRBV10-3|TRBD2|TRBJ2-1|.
TGTGCCATCAGGACTAGCGGGGGGCTCCCTGAGCAGTTCTTC
CAIRTSGGLPEQFF
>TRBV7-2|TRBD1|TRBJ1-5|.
TGTGCCAGCAGCCCTCGGACAGGCTATAGCAATCAGCCCCAGCATTTT
CASSPRTGYSNQPQHF
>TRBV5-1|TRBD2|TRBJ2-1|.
TGCGCCAGCAGGCCGGGAGGGGGGGCCATTCTACAATACGAGCAGTTCTTC
CASRPGGGAILQYEQFF
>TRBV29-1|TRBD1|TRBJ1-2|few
TGCAGCGTGGCTACCGTAGGCGGGACAGCAACGGGTGGCTACACCTTC
CSVATVGGTATGGYTF
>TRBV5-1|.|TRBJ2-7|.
TGCGCCAGCAGCTTGGGGGGCCCCTACGAGCAGTACTTC
CASSLGGPYEQYF
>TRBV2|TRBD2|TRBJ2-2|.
TGTGCCAGCAGTCAAACCTTATATCGACTAGCGGGAGGCCGGGACACCGGGGAGCTGTTTTTT
CASSQTLYRLAGGRDTGELFF
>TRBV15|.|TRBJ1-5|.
TGTGCCACCAGCAGAGATAAGGGGCTAGGTCAGCCCCAGCATTTT
CATSRDKGLGQPQHF
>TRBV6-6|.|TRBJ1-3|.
TGTGCCAGCAGTTACTCGCCCTACGGGGCGGGGAGCACCATATATTTT
CASSYSPYGAGSTIYF
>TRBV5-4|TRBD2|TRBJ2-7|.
TGTGCCAGCAGCTTGGCCAAACTAGCGGGTTCTTACGAGCAGTACTTC
CASSLAKLAGSYEQYF
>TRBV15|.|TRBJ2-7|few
TGTGCCACCAGCAGAGCTTCAAGGGGGGAGCAGTACTTC
CATSRASRGEQYF
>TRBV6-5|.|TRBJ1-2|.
TGTGCCAGCAGCCCCGACGGGACTTGGGGCTATGGCTACACCTTC
CASSPDGTWGYGYTF
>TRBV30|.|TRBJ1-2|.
TGTGCCTGGAACCAGGGCACCCCCGGTGGCTACACCTTC
CAWNQGTPGGYTF
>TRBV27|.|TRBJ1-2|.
TGTGCCAGCAGTCCAGGACAGCTCTATGGCTACACCTTC
CASSPGQLYGYTF
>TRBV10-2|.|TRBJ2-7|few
TGCGCCAGCAGTGACGAATCCGGGACAAGCTACGAGCAGTACTTC
CASSDESGTSYEQYF
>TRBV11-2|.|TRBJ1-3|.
TGTGCCAGCAGCCAGGACACGAGCTCTGGAAACACCATATATTTT
CASSQDTSSGNTIYF
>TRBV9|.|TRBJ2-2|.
TGTGCCAGCTCCCGCTTAGAATCCACCGGGGAGCTGTTTTTT
CASSRLESTGELFF
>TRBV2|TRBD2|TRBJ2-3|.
TGTGCCAGCAGTGAAGGACTAGCAGTGTTCACAGATACGCAGTATTTT
CASSEGLAVFTDTQYF
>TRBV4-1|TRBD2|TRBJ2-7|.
TGCGCCAGCAGCCATGGGGGACTAGCGGGTTACGAGCAGTACTTC
CASSHGGLAGYEQYF
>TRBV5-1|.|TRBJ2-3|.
TGCGCCAGCAGCTTGGAAGGCGGAGATACGCAGTATTTT
CASSLEGGDTQYF
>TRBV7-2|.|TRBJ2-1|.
TGTGCCAGCAGCTTAAGCGGACAGATCAATGAGCAGTTCTTC
CASSLSGQINEQFF
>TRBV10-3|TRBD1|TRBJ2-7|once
TGTGCCATCAGTGAAGCGGGACAGGGTTCCTCCTACGAGCAGTACTTC
CAISEAGQGSSYEQYF
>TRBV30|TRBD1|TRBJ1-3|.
TGTGCCTGGACCAACGACAGGGGGGGAAACACCATATATTTT
CAWTNDRGGNTIYF
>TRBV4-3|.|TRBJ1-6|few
TGCGCCAGCAGCCAAGATAGGAGCTCCTATAATTCACCCCTCCACTTT
CASSQDRSSYNSPLHF
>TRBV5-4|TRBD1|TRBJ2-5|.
TGTGCCAGCAGCTTGGGGGGGAGACAGGGGGCGAGGGAGCAGTACTTC
CASSLGGRQGAREQYF
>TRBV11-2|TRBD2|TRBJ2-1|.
TGTGCCAGCAGCCCGACTAGCGGGGTCGGCAATGAGCAGTTCTTC
CASSPTSGVGNEQFF
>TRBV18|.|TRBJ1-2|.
TGTGCCAGCTCACCAATCCCCACGGGGAGGAGCGGCTACACCTTC
CASSPIPTGRSGYTF
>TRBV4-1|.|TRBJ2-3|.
TGCGCCAGCAGCCAAACCGGGACATCGTCTAGCACAGATACGCAGTATTTT
CASSQTGTSSSTDTQYF
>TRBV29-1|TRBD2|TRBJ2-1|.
TGCAGCGCCCGGGCTATAGGACTAGCTTACAATGAGCAGTTCTTC
CSARAIGLAYNEQFF
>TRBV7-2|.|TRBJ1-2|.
TGTGCCAGCAGCTACCAGGGGAACTATAACACCTTC
CASSYQGNYNTF
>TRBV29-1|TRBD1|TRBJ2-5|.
TGCAGCGTTCCATGGACAGGGGCGGAGACCCAGTACTTC
CSVPWTGAETQYF
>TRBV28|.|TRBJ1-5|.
TGTGCCAGCAGTTTGTCGGGATTGAATCAGCCCCAGCATTTT
CASSLSGLNQPQHF
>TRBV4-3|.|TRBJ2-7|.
TGCGCCAGCAGCCAAGATACTTACTCCTACGAGCAGTACTTC
CASSQDTYSYEQYF
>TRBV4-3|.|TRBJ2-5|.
TGCGCCAGCAGCCGGGAGTACGCGCCGCAAGAGACCCAGTACTTC
CASSREYAPQETQYF
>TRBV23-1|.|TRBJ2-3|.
TGCGCCAGTGAGACAGCCCCTAGCACAGATACGCAGTATTTT
CASETAPSTDTQYF
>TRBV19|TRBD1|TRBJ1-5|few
TGTGCCAGTAGTATAGCTGGACAGGGGGTTTTT
CASSIAGQGVF
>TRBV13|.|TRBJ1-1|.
TGTGCCAGCAGCCTCCCGAGAGCTGAAGCTTTCTTT
CASSLPRAEAFF
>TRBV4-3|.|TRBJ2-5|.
TGCGCCAGCAGCCAAGACCGGGGGATGGAGACCCAGTACTTC
CASSQDRGMETQYF
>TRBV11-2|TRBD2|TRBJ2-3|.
TGTGCCAGCAGCCCCGGACTAGCGGGAAGGGATACGCAGTATTTT
CASSPGLAGRDTQYF
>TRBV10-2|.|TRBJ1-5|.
TGCGCCAGCAGTGAATTGGGCAGACCGAATCAGCCCCAGCATTTT
CASSELGRPNQPQHF
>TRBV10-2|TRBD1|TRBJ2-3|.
TGCGCCAGCAGACGAGAGGGGGCCGGCACAGATACGCAGTATTTT
CASRREGAGTDTQYF
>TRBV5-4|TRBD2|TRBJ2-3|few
TGTGCCAGCAGCTTGAGACTAGCGGGGGCTGACGATACGCAGTATTTT
CASSLRLAGADDTQYF
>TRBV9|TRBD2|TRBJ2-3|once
TGTGCCAGCAGCGTAGGGGCTAGCGGGAGGGCCGGCACAGATACGCAGTATTTT
CASSVGASGRAGTDTQYF
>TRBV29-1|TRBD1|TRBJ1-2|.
TGCAGCGTAACGACAGGGGCGGTATATGGCTACACCTTC
CSVTTGAVYGYTF
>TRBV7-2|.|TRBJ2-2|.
TGTGCCAGCAGGCGTTTCCCCGGGGAGCTGTTTTTT
CASRRFPGELFF
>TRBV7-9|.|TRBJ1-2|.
TGTGCCAGCAGCTTATCGGGGACTGCGAACTATGGCTACACCTTC
CASSLSGTANYGYTF
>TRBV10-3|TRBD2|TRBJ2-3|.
TGTGCCATCAGTGAGGGAAGCGGGAGGGTAGATACGCAGTATTTT
CAISEGSGRVDTQYF
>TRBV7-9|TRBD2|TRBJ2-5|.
TGTGCCAGCAGCCCCCCCGGGGAGGGGCGGACCCAGTACTTC
CASSPPGEGRTQYF
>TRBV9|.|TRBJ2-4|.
TGTGCCAGCAGCTCCCAGGGGACACTCACCTCCAAAAACATTCAGTACTTC
CASSSQGTLTSKNIQYF
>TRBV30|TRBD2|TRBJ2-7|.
TGTGCCTGGAGTGGACTAGCGGGGGCCTACGAGCAGTACTTC
CAWSGLAGAYEQYF
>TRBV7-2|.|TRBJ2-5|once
TGTGCCAGCAGGGCACGACAGAGTCAAGAGACCCAGTACTTC
CASRARQSQETQYF
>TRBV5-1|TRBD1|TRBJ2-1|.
TGCGCCAGCAGCTGGGCGGGGACAGGGACGATGCAGTTCTTC
CASSWAGTGTMQFF
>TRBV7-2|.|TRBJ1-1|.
TGTGCCAGCAGCTTAGCGGGAGGGGGGGTGGGTGAAGCTTTCTTT
CASSLAGGGVGEAFF
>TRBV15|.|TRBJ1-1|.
TGTGCCACCAGCAGGCCGGGATACTTGAACACTGAAGCTTTCTTT
CATSRPGYLNTEAFF
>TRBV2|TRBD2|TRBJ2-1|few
TGTGCCAGCACCATACTAGCGGGGGGGTCGAATGAGCAGTTCTTC
CASTILAGGSNEQFF
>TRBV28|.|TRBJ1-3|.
TGTGCCAGCACACAGGGTAGCTCTGGAAACACCATATATTTT
CASTQGSSGNTIYF